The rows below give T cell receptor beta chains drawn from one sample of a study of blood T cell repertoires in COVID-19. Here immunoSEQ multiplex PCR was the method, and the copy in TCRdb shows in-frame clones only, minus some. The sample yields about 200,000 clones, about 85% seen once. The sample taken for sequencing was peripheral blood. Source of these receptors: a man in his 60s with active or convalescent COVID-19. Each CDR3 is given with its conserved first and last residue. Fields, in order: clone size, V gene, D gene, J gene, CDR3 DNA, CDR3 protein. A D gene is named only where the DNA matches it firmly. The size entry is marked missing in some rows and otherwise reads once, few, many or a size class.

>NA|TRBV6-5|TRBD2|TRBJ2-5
TGTGCCAGCACAATAAGGACTAGCGGCCAAGAGACCCAGTACTTC
CASTIRTSGQETQYF
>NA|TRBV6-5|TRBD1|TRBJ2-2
TGTGCCAGCACCTCGGGACAGGGGAACACCGGGGAGCTGTTTTTT
CASTSGQGNTGELFF
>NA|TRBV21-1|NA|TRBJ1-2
TGTGCCTCGAGTGGCTACACCTTC
CASSGYTF
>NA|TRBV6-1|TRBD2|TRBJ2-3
TGTGCCAGCAGTGACCGACGTCTTGCGGGGGGACCAGATACGCAGTATTTT
CASSDRRLAGGPDTQYF
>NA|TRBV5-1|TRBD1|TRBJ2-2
TGCGCCAGCAGCACCCGGACAGGGGCCACCGGGGAGCTGTTTTTT
CASSTRTGATGELFF
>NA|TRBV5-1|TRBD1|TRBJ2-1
TGCGCCAGCAGCTTGCGCTTGACAGGGGGCCAATTTTACAATGAGCAGTTCTTC
CASSLRLTGGQFYNEQFF
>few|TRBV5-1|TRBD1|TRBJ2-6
TGCGCCAGCAGCTTGGGGACAGGGCACTCTGGGGCCAACGTCCTGACTTTC
CASSLGTGHSGANVLTF
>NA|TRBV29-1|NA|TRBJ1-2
TGCAGCGGCGGGGGCACCTATGGCTACACCTTC
CSGGGTYGYTF
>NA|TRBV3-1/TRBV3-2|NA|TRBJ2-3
TGTGCCAGCAGCACCCGACAGGTCCGGGATACGCAGTATTTT
CASSTRQVRDTQYF
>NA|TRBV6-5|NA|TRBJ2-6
TGTGCCACCCAAGCCCCGGGCTCTGGGGCCAACGTCCTGACTTTC
CATQAPGSGANVLTF
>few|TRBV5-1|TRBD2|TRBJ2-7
TGCGCCAGCAGCTTGGGGCTAGCGGCAACTAACGAGCAGTACTTC
CASSLGLAATNEQYF
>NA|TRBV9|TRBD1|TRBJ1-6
TGTGCCAGCAGCGCGACAGGGACGAGTTGGTCACCCCTCCACTTT
CASSATGTSWSPLHF
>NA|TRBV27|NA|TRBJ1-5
TGTGCCAGCAGTTTAGGGGGCTCGGGCAATCAGCCCCAGCATTTT
CASSLGGSGNQPQHF